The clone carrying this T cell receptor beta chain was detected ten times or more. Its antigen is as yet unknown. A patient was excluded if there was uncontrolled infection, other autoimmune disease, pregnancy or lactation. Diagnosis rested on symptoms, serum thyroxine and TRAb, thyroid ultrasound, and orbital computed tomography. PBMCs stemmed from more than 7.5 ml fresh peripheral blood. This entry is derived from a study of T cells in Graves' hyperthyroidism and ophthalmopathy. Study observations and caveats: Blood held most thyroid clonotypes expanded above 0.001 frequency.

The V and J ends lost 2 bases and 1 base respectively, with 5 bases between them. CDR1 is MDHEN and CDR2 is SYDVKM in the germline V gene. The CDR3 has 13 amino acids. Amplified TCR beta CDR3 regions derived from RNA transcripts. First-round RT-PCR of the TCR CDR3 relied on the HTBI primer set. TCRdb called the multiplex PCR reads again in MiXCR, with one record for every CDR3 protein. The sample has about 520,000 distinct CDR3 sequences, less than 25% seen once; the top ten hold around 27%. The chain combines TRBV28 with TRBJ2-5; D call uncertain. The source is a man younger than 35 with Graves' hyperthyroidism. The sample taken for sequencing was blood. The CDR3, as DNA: TGTGCCAGCAGTTTAGGACGCCAAGAGACCCAGTACTTC. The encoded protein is CASSLGRQETQYF.